These T cell receptor beta chains were read from a single sample in a study of CD8 T cells in Susac syndrome. Via MiXCR, TCRdb re-called the immunoSEQ multiplex PCR reads, giving one row per CDR3 protein. In the table there are some 160,000 distinct CDR3 sequences, approximately 94% of which are singletons. Specimen: CD4+ T cells from PBMCs. The receptors were gathered from a human donor with Susac syndrome. CDR3s leave out the opening cysteine and the closing phenylalanine or tryptophan. The D gene is left open where the match is weak.

V	D	J	CDR3
TRBV12-3/TRBV12-4	NA	TRBJ2-1	ASRQRPTDLHNEQF
TRBV7-8	NA	TRBJ2-7	ASSFQGIPYEQY
TRBV3-1	NA	TRBJ1-1	ASSRKGGEAF
TRBV19	TRBD1	TRBJ1-2	ASSVGTGGAWDYGYT
TRBV20-1	TRBD2	TRBJ2-3	SARRGGDTQY
TRBV12-3/TRBV12-4	NA	TRBJ2-5	ASSFPEGETQY
TRBV12-3/TRBV12-4	NA	TRBJ1-1	ASSSTGNTEAF
TRBV4-2	NA	TRBJ1-1	ASSQDRANTEAF
TRBV6-5	TRBD2	TRBJ2-1	ASSYISGGNNEQF
TRBV29-1	NA	TRBJ2-7	SVVRDSYEQY
TRBV4-2	NA	TRBJ1-1	ASSQDIGNTEAF
TRBV12-3/TRBV12-4	TRBD2	TRBJ2-5	ASRPTSGGAWETQY
TRBV3-1	TRBD1	TRBJ1-2	ASSPVGQGNNYGYT
TRBV6-2/TRBV6-3	NA	TRBJ2-7	ASSSHGEGRSYEQY
TRBV5-6	NA	TRBJ2-5	ASSSGVGRETQY
TRBV12-3/TRBV12-4	NA	TRBJ2-7	ASSLGGEQY
TRBV6-1	TRBD1	TRBJ2-7	ASSADRNRLEQY
TRBV7-2	NA	TRBJ2-7	ASNNLGTVDEQY
TRBV6-2/TRBV6-3	NA	TRBJ2-1	ASRERTPRYNEQF
TRBV6-2/TRBV6-3	NA	TRBJ1-2	ASSYEALGYT
TRBV29-1	TRBD1	TRBJ1-2	SVWTGYGYT
TRBV29-1	TRBD1	TRBJ2-7	SVELPPGTGGARAYEQY